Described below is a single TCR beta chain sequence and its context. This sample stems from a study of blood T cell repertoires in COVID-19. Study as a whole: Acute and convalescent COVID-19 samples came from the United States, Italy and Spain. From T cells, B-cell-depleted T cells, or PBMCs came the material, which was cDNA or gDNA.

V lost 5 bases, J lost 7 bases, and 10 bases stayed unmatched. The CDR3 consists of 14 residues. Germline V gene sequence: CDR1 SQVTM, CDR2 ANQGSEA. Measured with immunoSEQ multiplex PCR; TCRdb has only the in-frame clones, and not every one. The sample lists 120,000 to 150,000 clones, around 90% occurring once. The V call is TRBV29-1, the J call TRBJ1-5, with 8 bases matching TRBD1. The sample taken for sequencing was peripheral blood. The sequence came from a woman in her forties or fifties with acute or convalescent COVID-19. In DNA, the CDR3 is TGCAGCGTTCTCACGACAGGGGCGCAGCAGCCCCAGCATTTT. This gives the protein CSVLTTGAQQPQHF.